This T cell receptor beta chain was recovered during a study of T cell repertoires in cytomegalovirus infection. Study details: Public TCR beta signatures marked donors with CMV infection and the matching HLA.

This CDR3 comprises 16 residues. The germline V and J ends were trimmed by 3 bases and 7 bases, with 16 bases remaining between them. This clonotype appeared many times. TCRdb called the reads again in MiXCR, with one record for every CDR3 protein. The sample includes about 130,000 distinct CDR3 sequences, less than 9.5% seen only once; the top ten take about 9.4%. This chain links TRBV12-3 or TRBV12-4 with TRBJ1-6; a possible D gene is TRBD1 (5 bases). This clonotype was sampled from a human donor in good health (CMV status not recorded). Some clones in this sample may be carry-over from other donors' samples. The sample taken for sequencing was PBMCs. In DNA, the CDR3 is TGTGCCAGCAGTTTGGACGGAGGGGATACAAATTCACCCCTCCACTTT. Translating gives CASSLDGGDTNSPLHF.